This is a list of T cell receptor beta chains from one sample in a study of shared clonotypes between healthy human individuals. Method: immunoSEQ multiplex PCR; TCRdb's copy keeps in-frame clones and lacks some. The sample has about 2.1 million clones, 90% to 95% seen once. Sequenced sample: naive CD8+ T cells from PBMCs. These receptors were obtained from a man younger than 35 in good health. Some clones in this sample may be carry-over from other donors' samples. Each CDR3 is given without its conserved first and last residue.

V gene	J gene	CDR3 protein
TRBV5-1	TRBJ2-7	ASSARDSLTYEQY
TRBV7-9	TRBJ2-1	ASSLAGGWDEQF
TRBV27	TRBJ1-5	ASSRGTNPNQPQH
TRBV5-5	TRBJ2-7	ASSLVAIEQY
TRBV6-1	TRBJ1-1	ASSEARQGGWAF
TRBV19	TRBJ2-2	ASSSDYPNTGELF
TRBV19	TRBJ2-7	ASSPDRASGSSYEQY
TRBV5-6	TRBJ1-1	ASSGRLSRIAEAF
TRBV2	TRBJ2-7	ASSVVGFG
TRBV6-1	TRBJ2-7	ASSVGTDILSYEQY
TRBV28	TRBJ1-2	ASWNGTLNGYT
TRBV9	TRBJ1-2	ASSRRGADYGYT
TRBV7-2	TRBJ2-7	ASTILEGRSYEQY
TRBV6-1	TRBJ2-3	ASSEYRSSTDTQY
TRBV7-6	TRBJ1-1	ASSPRLNTEAF
TRBV10-3	TRBJ1-5	AISEPSQPQH
TRBV28	TRBJ2-7	ASKRGGGGPHEQY
TRBV29-1	TRBJ2-7	SVDPTGGSYEQY
TRBV19	TRBJ1-1	ASSIYMGNTEAF
TRBV6-1	TRBJ1-2	ASSDLAAGNRYGYT
TRBV9	TRBJ2-2	ASSVTSGRIYTGELF
TRBV13	TRBJ1-1	ASSWDRSMNTEAF
TRBV5-6	TRBJ2-7	ASSQTGGLYEQY
TRBV11-2	TRBJ2-7	ASALGAGVYEQY
TRBV10-3	TRBJ2-1	AISDSLDVWQF
TRBV14	TRBJ2-5	ASSTRPGQIQETQY
TRBV10-1	TRBJ1-4	ASSLWVGEKLF
TRBV5-5	TRBJ1-5	ASSTGQGSNQPQH
TRBV7-3	TRBJ1-5	ASSSLHRAHNQPQH